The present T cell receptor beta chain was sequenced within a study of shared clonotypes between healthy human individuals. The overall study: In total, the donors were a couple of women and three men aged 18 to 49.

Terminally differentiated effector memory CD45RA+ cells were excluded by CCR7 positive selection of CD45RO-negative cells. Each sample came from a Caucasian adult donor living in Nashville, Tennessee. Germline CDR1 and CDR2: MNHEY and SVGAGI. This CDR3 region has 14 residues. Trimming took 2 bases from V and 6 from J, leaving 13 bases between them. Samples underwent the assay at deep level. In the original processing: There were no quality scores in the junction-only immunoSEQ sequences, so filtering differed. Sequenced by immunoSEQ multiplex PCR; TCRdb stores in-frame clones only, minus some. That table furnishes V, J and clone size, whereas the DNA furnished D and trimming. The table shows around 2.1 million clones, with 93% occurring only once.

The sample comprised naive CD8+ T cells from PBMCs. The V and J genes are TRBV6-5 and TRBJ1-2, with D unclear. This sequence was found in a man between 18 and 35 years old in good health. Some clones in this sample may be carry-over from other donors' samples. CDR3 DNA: TGTGCCAGCAGTTACGCGGGAGGCGGGGATGGCTACACCTTC. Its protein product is CASSYAGGGDGYTF.